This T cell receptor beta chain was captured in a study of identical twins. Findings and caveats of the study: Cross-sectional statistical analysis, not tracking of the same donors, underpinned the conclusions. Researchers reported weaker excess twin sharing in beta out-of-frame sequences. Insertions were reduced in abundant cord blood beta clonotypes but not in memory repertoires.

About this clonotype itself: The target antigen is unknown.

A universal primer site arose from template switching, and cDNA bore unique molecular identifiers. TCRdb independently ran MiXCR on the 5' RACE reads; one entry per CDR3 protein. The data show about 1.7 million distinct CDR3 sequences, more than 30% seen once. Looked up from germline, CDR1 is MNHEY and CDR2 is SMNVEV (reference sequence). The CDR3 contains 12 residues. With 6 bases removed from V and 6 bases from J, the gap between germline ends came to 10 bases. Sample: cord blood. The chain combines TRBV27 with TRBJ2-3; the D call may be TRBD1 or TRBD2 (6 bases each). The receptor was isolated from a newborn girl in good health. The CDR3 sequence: CASRGGRDTQYF. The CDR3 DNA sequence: TGTGCCAGCAGAGGGGGGCGGGATACGCAGTATTTT.